Listed here are 17 T cell receptor beta chains from one sample, sequenced in a study of T cell responses to AZD1222 COVID-19 vaccine. Assay: immunoSEQ multiplex PCR; the TCRdb copy retains only in-frame clones and omits some. The repertoire includes about 49,000 clones, more than 65% of them detected once, and more than 20% sits in the top ten. This sample comprised peripheral blood, obtained on day 0 of MenACWY control vaccination. These receptors were taken from an adult in good health.

The chain joins TRBV2 to TRBJ2-3, with 15 bases lining up with TRBD2. The CDR3 is made up of 15 amino acids. Germline CDR1 SNHLY, CDR2 FYNNEI. Trimming removed 5 bases from V and 8 bases from J; junction bases left unmatched: 5. The CDR3 DNA sequence: TGTGCCAGCAGTAGGACTAGCGGGAGGGCCGGTACGCAGTATTTT. Residues: CASSRTSGRAGTQYF.

The chain uses TRBV19 and TRBJ1-6; D call uncertain. Trimming removed 5 bases from V and 5 bases from J, with 7 bases in between. The germline gives CDR1 LNHDA, CDR2 SQIVND (reference sequence). The CDR3 loop spans 13 amino acids. The CDR3 sequence is CASSYHNNSPLHF. The CDR3 DNA follows: TGTGCCAGTAGTTACCACAATAATTCACCCCTCCACTTT.

The rearrangement links TRBV18 to TRBJ2-5; the match to TRBD1 covers 9 bases. Germline V lookup: CDR1 KGHSH, CDR2 LQKENI. The CDR3 is made up of 16 amino acids. V shed 3 bases, J shed 4 bases, and the junction held 9 bases outside the gene matches. The CDR3 DNA is TGTGCCAGCTCACCTGCCGGGACAGGGAGGGGAGAGACCCAGTACTTC. Protein product: CASSPAGTGRGETQYF.

V and J are TRBV30 and TRBJ2-7; TRBD2 aligns across 14 bases. V shed 1 base and J 5 bases; nucleotides not matched to a gene: 7. Per the germline V gene, CDR1 is GTSNPN and CDR2 is SVGIG (reference sequence). CDR3 length: 16 residues. In DNA form, the CDR3 reads TGTGCCTGGAGTGGGGGACTAGCGGGAGAGAGCGACGAGCAGTACTTC. This sequence encodes CAWSGGLAGESDEQYF. Drawing the rest from reference TRBV30 and TRBJ2-7, the complete variable domain is SQTIHQWPATLVQPVGSPLSLECTVEGTSNPNLYWYRQAAGRGLQLLFYSVGIGQISSEVPQNLSASRPQDRQFILSSKKLLLSDSGFYLCAWSGGLAGESDEQYFGPGTRLTVT.

The V gene is TRBV30, the J gene TRBJ2-3; D assignment may be TRBD1 or TRBD2 (5 bases each). The CDR3 has 15 amino acids. V lost 4 bases to trimming and J lost 0 bases, with 14 bases between them. Germline values: CDR1 GTSNPN, CDR2 SVGIG (reference sequence). The CDR3 loop reads CAWTTGTASTDTQYF. CDR3 sequence (DNA): TGTGCCTGGACAACCGGGACGGCGAGCACAGATACGCAGTATTTT.

The V call is TRBV18, the J call TRBJ1-3, with a possible D match to TRBD1 (6 bases). The CDR3 extends over 13 amino acids. Germline loops: CDR1 KGHSH, CDR2 LQKENI. Trimming left V 1 base short and J 8 bases short, with 9 bases between. CDR3 loop: CASSPQGGYTIYF. CDR3 in DNA: TGTGCCAGCTCACCACAAGGGGGATACACCATATATTTT.

V and J are TRBV2 and TRBJ2-2; 9 nucleotides line up with TRBD2. The ends lost 9 bases at V and 5 bases at J; junction bases unmatched: 7. The V gene's germline CDR1 is SNHLY and CDR2 FYNNEI. This CDR3 comprises 14 residues. This chain's CDR3 is CARGGRAGTGELFF. The CDR3 DNA reads TGTGCCAGAGGCGGGAGGGCCGGAACCGGGGAGCTGTTTTTT.

The gene calls are TRBV29-1 and TRBJ2-5; the D gene could be TRBD1 or TRBD2 (5 bases each). CDR3 length: 16 amino acids. The V end was cut by 6 bases, the J end by 1 base, with 21 bases between. Per the germline V gene, CDR1 is SQVTM and CDR2 is ANQGSEA. The DNA for the CDR3 is TGCAGCGTCCCGGACGGGGCGACCGGAGTCCAAGAGACCCAGTACTTC. Protein: CSVPDGATGVQETQYF.

The J gene is TRBJ1-6, the V gene TRBV11-2; no definite D call. There are 13 residues in the CDR3. V dropped 6 bases and J dropped 8 bases, with 11 bases sitting between them. The V gene's germline CDR1 is SGHAT and CDR2 FQNNGV. Written as DNA, the CDR3 is TGTGCCAGCAGTGCCCGGGGTGATTCACCCCTCCACTTT. Protein: CASSARGDSPLHF.

The chain has TRBV4-1 and TRBJ2-1, with D possibly TRBD1 on 5 matching bases. In germline, CDR1 is MGHRA, CDR2 YSYEKL. This CDR3 has 16 amino acids. V shed 0 bases and J shed 10 bases, with 19 bases lying between them. CDR3 sequence: CASSQEKGRVHGEQFF. The CDR3 DNA is TGCGCCAGCAGCCAAGAAAAGGGGCGAGTCCATGGCGAGCAGTTCTTC.

This chain uses TRBV7-8 with TRBJ1-6; D is possibly TRBD1 (5 bases). The germline V and J ends were trimmed by 5 bases and 5 bases, with 16 bases remaining between them. Germline loops: CDR1 SGHVS, CDR2 FQNEAQ. This CDR3 has 16 amino acids. The CDR3 region is CASSQGPLRNNSPLHF. For the CDR3, the DNA is TGTGCCAGCAGCCAGGGACCCCTCCGCAATAATTCACCCCTCCACTTT.

The chain joins TRBV6-4 to TRBJ2-1, with D perhaps given as TRBD1 or TRBD2 (5 bases each). The CDR3 has 13 amino acids. CDR1 MRHNA and CDR2 SNTAGT come from the germline V gene. Trimming stripped 5 bases from V and 9 bases from J, with 14 bases between. CDR3 region: CASSSGPSSEQFF. The CDR3 DNA sequence: TGTGCCAGCAGTTCGGGGCCTAGCAGTGAGCAGTTCTTC.

This clone was counted a few times. V usage is TRBV2 and J usage is TRBJ1-5; a weak D match, TRBD1 (5 bases). The CDR3 is 17 residues long. Trimming removed 4 bases at V and 0 bases at J, with 16 bases between. Germline CDR1 SNHLY, CDR2 FYNNEI. CDR3 sequence (DNA): TGTGCCAGCAGTGCTCCTAGAGGGGCTTATAGCAATCAGCCCCAGCATTTT. Its translation is CASSAPRGAYSNQPQHF.

The chain combines TRBV27 with TRBJ2-7, with D tentatively TRBD1 or TRBD2 (6 bases each). The germline V gene has CDR1 MNHEY and CDR2 SMNVEV (reference sequence). V dropped 5 bases and J dropped 0 bases, with 20 bases sitting between them. This CDR3 has 17 residues. The CDR3 nucleotides read TGTGCCAGCAGTCTACGCCGTTCGGGGGCCTTCTCCTACGAGCAGTACTTC. It encodes CASSLRRSGAFSYEQYF.

The rearrangement joins TRBV5-4 to TRBJ1-2; D remains ambiguous. Germline V gene sequence: CDR1 SGHNT, CDR2 YYREEE (reference sequence). The CDR3 covers 13 residues. V was cut by 4 bases and J by 2 bases, with 9 bases left in between. The CDR3 bases are TGTGCCAGCAGCAATGTTACGAACTATGGCTACACCTTC. Its protein product is CASSNVTNYGYTF.

V gene TRBV19 combines with J gene TRBJ1-6; 7 bases are shared with TRBD1. CDR1 is LNHDA and CDR2 is SQIVND in the germline V gene (reference sequence). Unmatched junction bases numbered 1, after V lost 3 bases and J lost 2 bases. This CDR3 contains 15 residues. DNA for the CDR3: TGTGCCAGTAGTATCGGGACAGCCTATAATTCACCCCTCCACTTT. It is translated as CASSIGTAYNSPLHF. The full variable domain, completed using reference TRBV19 and TRBJ1-6, is DGGITQSPKYLFRKEGQNVTLSCEQNLNHDAMYWYRQDPGQGLRLIYYSQIVNDFQKGDIAEGYSVSREKKESFPLTVTSAQKNPTAFYLCASSIGTAYNSPLHFGNGTRLTVT.

The rearrangement links TRBV6-5 to TRBJ1-6; D unresolved. The V end lost 6 bases, the J end lost 9 bases, and 18 bases lay between the germline ends. This CDR3 region has 15 residues. Germline lookup yields CDR1 MNHEY and CDR2 SVGAGI. Here the CDR3 DNA reads TGTGCCAGCAGGTCGGACCGTACAAAGGGTTCACCCCTCCACTTT. Protein: CASRSDRTKGSPLHF.